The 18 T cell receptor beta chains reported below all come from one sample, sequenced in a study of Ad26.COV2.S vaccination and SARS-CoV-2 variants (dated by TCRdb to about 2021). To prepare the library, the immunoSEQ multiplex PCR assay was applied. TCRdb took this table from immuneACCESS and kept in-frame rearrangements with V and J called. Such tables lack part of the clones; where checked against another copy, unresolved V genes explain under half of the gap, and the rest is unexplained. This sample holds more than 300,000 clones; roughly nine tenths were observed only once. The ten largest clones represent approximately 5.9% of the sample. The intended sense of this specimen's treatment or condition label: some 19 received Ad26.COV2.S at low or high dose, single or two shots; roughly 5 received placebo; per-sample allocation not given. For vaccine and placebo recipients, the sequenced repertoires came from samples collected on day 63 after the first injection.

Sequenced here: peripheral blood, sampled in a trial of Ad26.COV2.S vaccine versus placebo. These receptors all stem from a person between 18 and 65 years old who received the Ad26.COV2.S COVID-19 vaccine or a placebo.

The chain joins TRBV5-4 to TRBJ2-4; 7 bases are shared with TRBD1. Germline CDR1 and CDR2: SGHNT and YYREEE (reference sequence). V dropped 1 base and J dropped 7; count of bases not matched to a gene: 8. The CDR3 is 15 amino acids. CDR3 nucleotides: TGTGCCAGCAGCTTGAGGGACAGCACCACTAACATTCAGTACTTC. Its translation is CASSLRDSTTNIQYF.

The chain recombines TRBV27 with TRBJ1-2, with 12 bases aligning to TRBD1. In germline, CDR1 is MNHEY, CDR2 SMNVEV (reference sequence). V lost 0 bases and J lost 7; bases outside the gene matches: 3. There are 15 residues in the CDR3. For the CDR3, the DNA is TGTGCCAGCAGTTTATCCGGGACAGGGGGCTTTGGCTACACCTTC. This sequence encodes CASSLSGTGGFGYTF.

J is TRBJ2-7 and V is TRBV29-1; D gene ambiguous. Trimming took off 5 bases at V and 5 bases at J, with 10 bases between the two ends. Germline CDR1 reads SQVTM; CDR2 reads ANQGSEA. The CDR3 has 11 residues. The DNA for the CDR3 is TGCAGCGTTTCGGCGGCGGACGAGCAGTACTTC. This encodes CSVSAADEQYF.

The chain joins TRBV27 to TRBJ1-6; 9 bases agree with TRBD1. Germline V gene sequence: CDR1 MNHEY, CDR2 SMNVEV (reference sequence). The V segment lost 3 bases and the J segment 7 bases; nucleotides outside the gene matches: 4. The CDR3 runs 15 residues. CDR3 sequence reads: CASSFSTGGNSPLHF. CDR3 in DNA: TGTGCCAGCAGTTTCTCGACAGGGGGAAATTCACCCCTCCACTTT.

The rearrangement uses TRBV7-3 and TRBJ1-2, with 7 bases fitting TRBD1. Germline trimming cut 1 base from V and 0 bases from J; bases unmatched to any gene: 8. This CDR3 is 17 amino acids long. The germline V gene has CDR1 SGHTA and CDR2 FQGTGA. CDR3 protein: CASSLIGRGSANYGYTF. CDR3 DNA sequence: TGTGCCAGCAGCTTAATAGGCAGGGGGTCGGCTAACTATGGCTACACCTTC.

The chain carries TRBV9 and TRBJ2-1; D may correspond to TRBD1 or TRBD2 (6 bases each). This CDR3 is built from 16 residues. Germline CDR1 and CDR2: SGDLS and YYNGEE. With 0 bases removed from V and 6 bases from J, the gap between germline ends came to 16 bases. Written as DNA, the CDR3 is TGTGCCAGCAGCGTAGGAGCCGGGGGCTGGTTCAATGAGCAGTTCTTC. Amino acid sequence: CASSVGAGGWFNEQFF.

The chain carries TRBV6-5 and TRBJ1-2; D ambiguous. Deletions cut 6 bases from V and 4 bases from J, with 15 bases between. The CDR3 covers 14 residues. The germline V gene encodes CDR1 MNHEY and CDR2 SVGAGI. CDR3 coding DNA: TGTGCCAGCAGGGCCTCCGCGGCCCCCTATGGCTACACCTTC. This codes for CASRASAAPYGYTF.

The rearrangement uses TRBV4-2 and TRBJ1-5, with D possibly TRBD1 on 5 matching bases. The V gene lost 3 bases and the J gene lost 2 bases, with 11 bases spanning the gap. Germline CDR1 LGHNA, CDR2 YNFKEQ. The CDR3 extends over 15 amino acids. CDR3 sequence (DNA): TGTGCCAGCAGCCAGACGCAGGGCGGCAATCAGCCCCAGCATTTT. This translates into CASSQTQGGNQPQHF.

CDR3 sequence (DNA): TGTGCCAGCAGTATTCAGCCCCAGCATTTT. It yields the protein CASSIQPQHF. The chain has TRBV27 and TRBJ1-5; D unresolved. Looked up from germline, CDR1 is MNHEY and CDR2 is SMNVEV (reference sequence). V dropped 5 bases and J dropped 6 bases, with 2 bases sitting between them. The CDR3 runs 10 residues.

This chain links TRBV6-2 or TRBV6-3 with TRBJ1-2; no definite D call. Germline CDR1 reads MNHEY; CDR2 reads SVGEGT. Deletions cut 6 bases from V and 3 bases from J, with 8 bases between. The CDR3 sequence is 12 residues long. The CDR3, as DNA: TGTGCCAGCAGCGCGACGGACTATGGCTACACCTTC. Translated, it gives CASSATDYGYTF.

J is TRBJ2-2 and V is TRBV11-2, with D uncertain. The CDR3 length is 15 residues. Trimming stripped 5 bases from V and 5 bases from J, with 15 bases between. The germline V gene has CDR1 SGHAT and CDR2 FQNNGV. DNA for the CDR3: TGTGCCAGCAGCCCTAGTGGCAGAGAGACCGGGGAGCTGTTTTTT. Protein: CASSPSGRETGELFF.

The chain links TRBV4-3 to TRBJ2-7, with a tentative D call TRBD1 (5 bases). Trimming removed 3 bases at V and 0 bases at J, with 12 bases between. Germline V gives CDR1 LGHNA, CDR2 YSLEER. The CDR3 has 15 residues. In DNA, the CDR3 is TGCGCCAGCAGCCACGGATACAGGTCCTCCTACGAGCAGTACTTC. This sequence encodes CASSHGYRSSYEQYF.

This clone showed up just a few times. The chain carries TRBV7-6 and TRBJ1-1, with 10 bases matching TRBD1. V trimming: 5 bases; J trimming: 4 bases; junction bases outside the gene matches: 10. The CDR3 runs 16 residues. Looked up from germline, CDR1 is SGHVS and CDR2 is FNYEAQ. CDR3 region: CASSTGQGVVGTEAFF. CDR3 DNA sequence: TGTGCCAGCAGCACCGGACAGGGGGTGGTGGGCACTGAAGCTTTCTTT.

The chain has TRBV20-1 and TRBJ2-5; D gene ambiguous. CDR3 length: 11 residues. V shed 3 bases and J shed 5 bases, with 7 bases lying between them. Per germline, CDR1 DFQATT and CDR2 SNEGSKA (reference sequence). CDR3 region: CSARTLETQYF. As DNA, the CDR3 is TGCAGTGCTAGGACGTTGGAGACCCAGTACTTC.

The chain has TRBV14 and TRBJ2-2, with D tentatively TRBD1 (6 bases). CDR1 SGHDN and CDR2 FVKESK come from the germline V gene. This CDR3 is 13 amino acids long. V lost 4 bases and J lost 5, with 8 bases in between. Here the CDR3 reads CASSPQGTGELFF. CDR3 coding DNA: TGTGCCAGCAGCCCACAGGGTACCGGGGAGCTGTTTTTT.

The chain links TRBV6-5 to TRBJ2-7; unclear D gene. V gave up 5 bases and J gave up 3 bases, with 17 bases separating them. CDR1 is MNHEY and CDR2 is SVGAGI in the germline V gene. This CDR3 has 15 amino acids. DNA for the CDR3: TGTGCCAGCAGTCCCCGTATTCGGATCGTCTACGAGCAGTACTTC. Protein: CASSPRIRIVYEQYF.

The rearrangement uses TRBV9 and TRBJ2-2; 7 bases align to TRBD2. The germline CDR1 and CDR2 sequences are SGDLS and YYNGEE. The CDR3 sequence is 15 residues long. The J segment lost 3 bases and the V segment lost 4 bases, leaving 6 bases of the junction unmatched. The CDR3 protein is CASSPKAGYTGELFF. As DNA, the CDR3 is TGTGCCAGCAGCCCTAAAGCGGGATACACCGGGGAGCTGTTTTTT.

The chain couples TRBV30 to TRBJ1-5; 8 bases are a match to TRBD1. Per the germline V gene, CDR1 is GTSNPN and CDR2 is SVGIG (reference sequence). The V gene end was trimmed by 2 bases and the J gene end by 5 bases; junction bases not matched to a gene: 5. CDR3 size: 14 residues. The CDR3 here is CAWSQGAGDQPQHF. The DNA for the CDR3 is TGTGCCTGGAGTCAGGGGGCAGGGGATCAGCCCCAGCATTTT.